This TCR beta chain was sequenced in a study of blood T cell repertoires in COVID-19. The overall study: The analysed material was cDNA or gDNA that came from T cells, B-cell-depleted T cells, or PBMCs.

Trimming removed 0 bases from V and 9 bases from J; junction bases left unmatched: 7. CDR3 length: 16 amino acids. Germline assignment: CDR1 SGHDN and CDR2 FVKESK. Authors' analysis steps: How many nucleated cells were present was estimated from reference gene primer amplification. Assay used: immunoSEQ multiplex PCR; TCRdb lists only in-frame clones, some missing. V, J and clone size were drawn from that table, and D and trimming were deduced from the DNA. The sample consists of around 70,000 clones, roughly 85% of them appearing once. Sequencing was done on a sample of peripheral blood. The chain has TRBV14 and TRBJ2-1; 11 nucleotides line up with TRBD1. The sequence was obtained from a man younger than 40 with acute or convalescent COVID-19. The chain's CDR3 is CASSQESGQGATEQFF. CDR3 sequence (DNA): TGTGCCAGCAGCCAAGAGAGCGGACAGGGGGCGACTGAGCAGTTCTTC.